This T cell receptor (beta chain) was profiled in a study of cytomegalovirus exposure and HLA in healthy donors. Regarding the study as a whole: In a later analysis, DRB1 alleles had the most associated TCRs; HLA-C alleles the fewest. Among the sequence variants, a highly shared cluster was likely an artifact of sequencing.

It was with 60 Vbeta and 13 Jbeta primers that the PCR ran. The table came from immunoSEQ multiplex PCR; TCRdb's copy has only in-frame clones and leaves some out. The sample comprises 150,000 to 200,000 clones, 65% to 70% of which are singletons, and 8% to 13% rests with the top ten. The CDR3 length is 17 residues. The ends lost 5 bases at V and 8 bases at J; junction bases unmatched: 14. Germline V gene sequence: CDR1 MDHEN, CDR2 SYDVKM. As to this clone: The target antigen is unknown.

When sampled, the donors appeared nominally healthy, though they likely had unrecorded immune exposures. V and J are TRBV28 and TRBJ1-4, with 10 bases matching TRBD1. Sequenced: PBMCs. The TCR sequence derives from a man between 25 and 39 years old in good health and CMV-seropositive. CDR3 sequence reads: CASSAGTGDVIREKLFF. The CDR3 DNA reads as TGTGCCAGCAGTGCCGGGACAGGGGACGTTATAAGAGAAAAACTGTTTTTT.